This TCR beta chain is drawn from a study of T-cell reconstitution after alpha-beta-depleted transplantation in children. The study, taken as a whole, reports: Alpha-beta T cells about two months after transplant reportedly derived from several hundred expanded graft clones. Newly produced T cells mostly provided counts and TCRbeta diversity after one year, as hyperexpanded clones declined.

This CDR3 is 17 amino acids long. V dropped 4 bases and J dropped 4; count of bases not matched to a gene: 13. CDR1 is KGHSH and CDR2 is LQKENI in the germline V gene. A library of TCRbeta sequences, prepared with unique molecular identifiers, was generated. TCRdb reanalysed the PCR reads using MiXCR and keeps one entry per CDR3 protein. In the table there are approximately 430,000 distinct CDR3 sequences, about a sixth of which are singletons. The sample holds a few counts of this clonotype. What it binds is not known. The chain recombines TRBV18 with TRBJ2-3; 8 bases line up with TRBD1. The receptor's source is a boy younger than two who had a stem cell transplant for Wiskott-Aldrich syndrome, so the T cells may come from the graft donor. The source material was PBMCs, mostly from graft donor cells, sampled 360 days after TCRalphabeta/CD19-depleted stem cell transplant. For the CDR3, the DNA is TGTGCCAGCTCACGTTATGCCGACAGGGGAATCGCAGATACGCAGTATTTT. Translation: CASSRYADRGIADTQYF.